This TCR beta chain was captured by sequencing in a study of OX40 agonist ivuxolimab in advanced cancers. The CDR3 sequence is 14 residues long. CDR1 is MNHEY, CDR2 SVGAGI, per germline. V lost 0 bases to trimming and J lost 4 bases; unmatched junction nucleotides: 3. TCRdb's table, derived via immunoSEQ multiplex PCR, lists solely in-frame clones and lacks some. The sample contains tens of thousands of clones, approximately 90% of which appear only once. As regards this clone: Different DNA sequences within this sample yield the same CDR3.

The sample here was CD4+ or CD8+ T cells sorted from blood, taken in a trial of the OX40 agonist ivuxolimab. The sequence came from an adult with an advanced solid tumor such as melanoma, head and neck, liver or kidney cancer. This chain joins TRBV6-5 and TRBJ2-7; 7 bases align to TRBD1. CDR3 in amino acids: CASSYSAGGYEQYF. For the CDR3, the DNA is TGTGCCAGCAGTTACTCGGCAGGGGGTTACGAGCAGTACTTC.